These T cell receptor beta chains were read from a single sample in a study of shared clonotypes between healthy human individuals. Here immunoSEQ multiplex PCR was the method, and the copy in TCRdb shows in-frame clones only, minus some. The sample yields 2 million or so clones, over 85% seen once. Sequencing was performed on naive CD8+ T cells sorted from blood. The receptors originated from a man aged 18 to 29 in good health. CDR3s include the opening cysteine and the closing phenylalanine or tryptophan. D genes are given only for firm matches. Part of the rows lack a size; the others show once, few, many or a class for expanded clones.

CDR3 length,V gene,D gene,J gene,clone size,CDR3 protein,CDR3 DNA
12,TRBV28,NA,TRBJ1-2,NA,CASSLGERSYTF,TGTGCCAGCTCGTTGGGAGAGCGGAGCTACACCTTC
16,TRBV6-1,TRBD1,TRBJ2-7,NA,CASSEAAGGLSYEQYF,TGTGCCAGCAGTGAAGCTGCAGGGGGTCTCTCCTACGAGCAGTACTTC
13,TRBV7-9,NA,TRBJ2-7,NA,CASSLVEGGEQYF,TGTGCCAGCAGCTTAGTAGAAGGGGGCGAGCAGTACTTC
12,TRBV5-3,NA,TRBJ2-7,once,CAYRTGNYEQYF,TGTGCCTATAGGACGGGGAACTACGAGCAGTACTTC
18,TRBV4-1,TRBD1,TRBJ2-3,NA,CASSQYSNRDREADTQYF,TGCGCCAGCAGCCAATACTCTAACCGGGACAGGGAGGCAGATACGCAGTATTTT
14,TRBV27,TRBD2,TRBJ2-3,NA,CASSLAGLTDTQYF,TGTGCCAGCAGTCTAGCGGGACTCACAGATACGCAGTATTTT
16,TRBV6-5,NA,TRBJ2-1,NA,CASSYGREGGGAEQFF,TGTGCCAGCAGTTACGGCAGGGAAGGAGGGGGGGCTGAGCAGTTCTTC
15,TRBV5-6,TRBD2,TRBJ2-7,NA,CASSPGLAGLYEQYF,TGTGCCAGCAGCCCCGGACTAGCGGGACTCTACGAGCAGTACTTC
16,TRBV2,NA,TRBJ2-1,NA,CASSEGTGYGFGEQFF,TGTGCCAGCAGTGAAGGAACGGGGTACGGTTTCGGGGAGCAGTTCTTC
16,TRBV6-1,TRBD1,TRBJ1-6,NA,CASSDAPGQGNSPLHF,TGTGCCAGCAGTGACGCCCCGGGACAGGGTAATTCACCCCTCCACTTT
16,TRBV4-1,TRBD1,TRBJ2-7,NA,CASSQVFSGGRYEQYF,TGCGCCAGCAGCCAAGTTTTTTCAGGGGGCAGGTACGAGCAGTACTTC
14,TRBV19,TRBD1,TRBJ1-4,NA,CASSQQGAYEKLFF,TGTGCCAGTAGCCAACAGGGGGCTTATGAAAAACTGTTTTTT
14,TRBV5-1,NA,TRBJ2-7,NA,CASSLAGMPYEQYF,TGCGCCAGCAGCTTGGCTGGGATGCCCTACGAGCAGTACTTC
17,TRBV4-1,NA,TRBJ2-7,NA,CASSQPVMGGGENEQYF,TGCGCCAGCAGCCAACCAGTGATGGGAGGGGGGGAGAACGAGCAGTACTTC
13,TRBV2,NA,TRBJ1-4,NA,CASSEGTNEKLFF,TGTGCCAGCAGTGAAGGGACGAATGAAAAACTGTTTTTT
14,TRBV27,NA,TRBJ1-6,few,CASSLQGGDSPLHF,TGTGCCAGCAGTTTACAGGGAGGGGACTCACCCCTCCACTTT
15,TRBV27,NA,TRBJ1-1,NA,CASSLGSPSSTEAFF,TGTGCCAGCAGTTTGGGATCTCCCTCGAGCACTGAAGCTTTCTTT
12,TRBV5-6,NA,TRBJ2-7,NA,CASERGAYEQYF,TGTGCCAGCGAGAGGGGAGCCTACGAGCAGTACTTC
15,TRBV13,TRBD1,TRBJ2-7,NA,CASSLGGQGRYEQYF,TGTGCCAGCAGCTTAGGGGGACAGGGCCGTTACGAGCAGTACTTC
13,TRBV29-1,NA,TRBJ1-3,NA,CSVLEGLENTIYF,TGCAGCGTTCTGGAGGGTTTGGAAAACACCATATATTTT
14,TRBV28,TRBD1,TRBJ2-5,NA,CASSLSTGRETQYF,TGTGCCAGCAGTTTATCGACAGGGCGGGAGACCCAGTACTTC
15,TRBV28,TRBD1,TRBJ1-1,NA,CASRGDREMDTEAFF,TGTGCCAGCAGAGGGGACAGGGAGATGGACACTGAAGCTTTCTTT
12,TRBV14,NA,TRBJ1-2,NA,CASSQEEVGYTF,TGTGCCAGCAGCCAAGAAGAGGTCGGCTACACCTTC
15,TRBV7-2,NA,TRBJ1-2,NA,CASSFFIKEGYGYTF,TGTGCCAGCAGCTTCTTCATAAAGGAGGGGTATGGCTACACCTTC
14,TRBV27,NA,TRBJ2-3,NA,CASNFGGSTDTQYF,TGTGCCAGCAATTTTGGAGGGAGCACAGATACGCAGTATTTT
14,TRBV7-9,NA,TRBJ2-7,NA,CASSLLGYPYEQYF,TGTGCCAGCAGCTTGCTAGGTTACCCCTACGAGCAGTACTTC
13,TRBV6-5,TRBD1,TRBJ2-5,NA,CASTGQAKETQYF,TGTGCCAGCACTGGACAGGCGAAAGAGACCCAGTACTTC
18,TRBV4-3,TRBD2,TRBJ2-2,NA,CASSQDQRAGGIVGELFF,TGCGCCAGCAGCCAAGATCAGAGGGCGGGAGGTATTGTCGGGGAGCTGTTTTTT
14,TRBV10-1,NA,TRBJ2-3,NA,CASSEARVTDTQYF,TGCGCCAGCAGTGAGGCCAGGGTGACAGATACGCAGTATTTT
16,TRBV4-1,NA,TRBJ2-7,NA,CASSQEGGAVRNEQYF,TGCGCCAGCAGCCAAGAGGGCGGGGCAGTGAGGAACGAGCAGTACTTC
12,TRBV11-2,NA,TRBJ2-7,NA,CASSKITYEQYF,TGTGCCAGCAGCAAAATTACCTACGAGCAGTACTTC
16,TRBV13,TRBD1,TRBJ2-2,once,CASSPWTGVNTGELFF,TGTGCCAGCAGCCCATGGACAGGGGTTAACACCGGGGAGCTGTTTTTT
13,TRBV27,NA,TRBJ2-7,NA,CASSYGSAYEQYF,TGTGCCAGCAGTTATGGCTCAGCCTACGAGCAGTACTTC
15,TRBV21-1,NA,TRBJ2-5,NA,CASSKADLPRETQYF,TGTGCCAGCAGCAAAGCCGACCTTCCGAGGGAGACCCAGTACTTC
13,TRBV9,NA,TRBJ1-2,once,CASSVGASYGYTF,TGTGCCAGCAGCGTAGGTGCAAGCTATGGCTACACCTTC
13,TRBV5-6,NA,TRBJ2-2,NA,CASSLAESGELFF,TGTGCCAGCAGCTTGGCGGAATCCGGGGAGCTGTTTTTT
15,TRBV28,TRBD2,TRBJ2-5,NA,CASSLGGGFQETQYF,TGTGCCAGCAGTTTAGGGGGGGGATTCCAAGAGACCCAGTACTTC
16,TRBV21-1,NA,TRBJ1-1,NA,CARDMDRPNGNTEAFF,TGTGCCAGGGACATGGACAGGCCCAATGGGAACACTGAAGCTTTCTTT
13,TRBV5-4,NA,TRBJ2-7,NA,CASSPGTQYEQYF,TGTGCCAGCAGCCCCGGGACACAGTACGAGCAGTACTTC
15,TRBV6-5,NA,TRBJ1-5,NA,CASSYSAGSNQPQHF,TGTGCCAGCAGTTACTCGGCAGGTAGCAATCAGCCCCAGCATTTT
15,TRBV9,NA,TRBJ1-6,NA,CASSPTEIYNSPLHF,TGTGCCAGCAGCCCGACAGAAATCTATAATTCACCCCTCCACTTT
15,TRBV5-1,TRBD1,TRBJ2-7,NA,CASSYTRGLPYEQYF,TGCGCCAGCAGCTATACCAGGGGGTTACCCTACGAGCAGTACTTC
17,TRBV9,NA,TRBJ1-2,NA,CASSVGWTAGQNYGYTF,TGTGCCAGCAGCGTAGGGTGGACAGCGGGACAAAACTATGGCTACACCTTC
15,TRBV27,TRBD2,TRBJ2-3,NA,CASSPMTSGTDTQYF,TGTGCCAGCAGTCCGATGACTAGCGGTACAGATACGCAGTATTTT